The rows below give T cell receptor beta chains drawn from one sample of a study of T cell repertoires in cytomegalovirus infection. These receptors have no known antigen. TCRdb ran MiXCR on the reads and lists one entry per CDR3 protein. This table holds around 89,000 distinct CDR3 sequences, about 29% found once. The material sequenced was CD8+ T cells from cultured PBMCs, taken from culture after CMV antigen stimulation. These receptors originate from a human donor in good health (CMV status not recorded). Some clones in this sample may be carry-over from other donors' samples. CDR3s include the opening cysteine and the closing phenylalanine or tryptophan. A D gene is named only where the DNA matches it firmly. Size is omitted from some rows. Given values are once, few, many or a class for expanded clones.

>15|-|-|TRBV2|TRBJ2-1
TGTGCCAGCAGTGAGGGGCTAGCCGAAGGCAATGAGCAGTTCTTC
CASSEGLAEGNEQFF
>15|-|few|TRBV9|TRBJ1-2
TGTGCCAGCAGCGTAGGGGGCAGCGCTAACTATGGCTACACCTTC
CASSVGGSANYGYTF
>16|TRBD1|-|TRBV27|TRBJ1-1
TGTGCCAGCAGTCCAGGGACAGGGCCGAACCGGCTTGCAGCTTTCTTT
CASSPGTGPNRLAAFF
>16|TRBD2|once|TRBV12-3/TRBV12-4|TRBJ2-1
TGTGCCAGCAGTGACTTTAACCTAGCGGGGGTAAATGAGCAGTTCTTC
CASSDFNLAGVNEQFF
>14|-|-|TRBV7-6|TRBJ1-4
TGTGCCAGCAGCTTATGGGGGGATGGGGAAAAACTGTTTTTT
CASSLWGDGEKLFF
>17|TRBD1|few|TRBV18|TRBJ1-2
TGTGCCAGCTCACCCTATCCGGGACAGACCACTAACTATGGCTACACCTTC
CASSPYPGQTTNYGYTF
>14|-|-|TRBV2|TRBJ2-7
TGTGCCAGCAGTGAAGCGGACAGTAGCTACGAGCAGTACTTC
CASSEADSSYEQYF
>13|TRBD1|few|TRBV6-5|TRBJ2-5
TGTGCCAGCAGTTACACAGGGGGGGAGACCCAGTACTTC
CASSYTGGETQYF
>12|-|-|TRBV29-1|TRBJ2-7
TGCAGCGTTGAAGATTTACCGGACGAGCAGTACTTC
CSVEDLPDEQYF
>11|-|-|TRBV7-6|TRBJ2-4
TGTGCCAGCAGCAGCGGACGGGAACAGTACTTC
CASSSGREQYF
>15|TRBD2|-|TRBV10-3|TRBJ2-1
TGTGCCATCAGTGTGGGGCGGGGGGACTTCAATGAGCAGTTCTTC
CAISVGRGDFNEQFF
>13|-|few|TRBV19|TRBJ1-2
TGTGCCAGTAGCGGACAGACTTACTATGGCTACACCTTC
CASSGQTYYGYTF
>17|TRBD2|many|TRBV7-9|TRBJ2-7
TGTGCCAGCAGCTTCCCCCCGACTAGCGGGGGACACTACGAGCAGTACTTC
CASSFPPTSGGHYEQYF
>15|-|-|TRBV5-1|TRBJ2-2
TGCGCCAGCAGCTTGGCCTCAGGGAACACCGGGGAGCTGTTTTTT
CASSLASGNTGELFF